One sample yielded the 22 T cell receptor beta chains listed below, sequenced in a study of read filtering for tumor transcriptome and immune sequencing. This library used approximately 370 ng RNA and molecular barcoded adaptors spanning alpha/delta and beta/gamma chains. TCRdb re-analysed the reads in MiXCR, keeping a single row per CDR3 protein. This sample has roughly 59,000 distinct CDR3 sequences, with roughly 19% found just once. The sequenced material came from a population of CD138-negative cells sorted from bone marrow. The receptors derive from a donor aged 40 or older with multiple myeloma.

For this clonotype: A much larger clone lies one base from this, so it may be a read error. The V and J genes are TRBV6-2 or TRBV6-3 and TRBJ2-4; a possible D gene is TRBD1 (6 bases). The CDR3 is 15 residues long. The germline V gene has CDR1 MNHEY and CDR2 SVGEGT. CDR3 DNA sequence: TGTGCCAGCAGTCAGGGGAACGTAGCCAAAAGCATTCAGTACTTC. Amino acid sequence: CASSQGNVAKSIQYF.

This clonotype was detected ten times or more. V is TRBV20-1 and J is TRBJ2-5; the match to TRBD2 covers 8 bases. Germline lookup yields CDR1 DFQATT and CDR2 SNEGSKA (reference sequence). The J segment lost 5 bases and the V segment lost 6 bases, leaving 8 bases of the junction unmatched. The length of the CDR3 is 13 residues. The chain's CDR3 is CSASGTSDETQYF. The DNA for the CDR3 is TGCAGTGCCTCCGGGACTAGTGATGAGACCCAGTACTTC.

Ten or more counts support this clonotype. The chain recombines TRBV10-3 with TRBJ2-3; TRBD2 matches at 8 bases. The CDR3 runs to 16 residues. Per germline, CDR1 ENHRY and CDR2 SYGVKD. After removal of 2 bases from V and 2 bases from J, the junction contained 6 bases not matched to a gene. This chain's CDR3 is CAISEVGREATDTQYF. Written as DNA, the CDR3 is TGTGCCATCAGTGAGGTGGGGCGGGAGGCCACAGATACGCAGTATTTT.

As to this clonotype: The CDR3 end shows no conserved phenylalanine or tryptophan, and so a read error is likely. V is TRBV15 and J is TRBJ2-1; 7 nucleotides line up with TRBD2. The CDR3 is 13 amino acids. Germline trimming cut 1 base from V and 13 bases from J; bases unmatched to any gene: 7. In germline, CDR1 is LNHNV, CDR2 YYDKDF (reference sequence). The CDR3 sequence is CATSRGQREGQFY. The CDR3 nucleotides read TGTGCCACCAGCAGAGGTCAGAGGGAGGGCCAGTTCTAC.

The V call is TRBV20-1, the J call TRBJ2-1; 11 nucleotides line up with TRBD2. CDR3 size: 16 residues. CDR1 and CDR2 (germline): DFQATT, SNEGSKA (reference sequence). The V segment lost 3 bases and the J segment 2 bases; nucleotides outside the gene matches: 6. Here the CDR3 reads CSARGTSGRPYNEQFF. The CDR3 DNA sequence: TGCAGTGCTAGGGGGACTAGCGGCCGCCCCTACAATGAGCAGTTCTTC.

Many counts were recorded for this clonotype. The chain employs TRBV20-1 and TRBJ2-7; TRBD2 is a possible D gene (6 bases). Germline-derived CDR1 and CDR2 are DFQATT and SNEGSKA (reference sequence). CDR3 length: 14 residues. Trimming stripped 0 bases from V and 3 bases from J, with 12 bases between. The CDR3 DNA reads TGCAGTGCTAGAGATATAGCGGCTCACTACGAGCAGTACTTC. It is translated as CSARDIAAHYEQYF.

This clonotype was recorded a few times. The chain has TRBV20-1 and TRBJ1-5; a possible D gene is TRBD1 (6 bases). The CDR3 has 18 amino acids. The V end lost 3 bases, the J end lost 5 bases, and 26 bases lay between the germline ends. CDR1 DFQATT and CDR2 SNEGSKA come from the germline V gene (reference sequence). The CDR3 DNA reads as TGCAGTGCTAGGGGGGGCCCTATACTGGGTGTCAGGGATCAGCCCCAGCATTTT. Its translation: CSARGGPILGVRDQPQHF.

For this clonotype: This may be a read error: a much more frequent sequence differs by one nucleotide. The CDR3 carries no conserved terminal phenylalanine or tryptophan, so it likely arises from a read error. As DNA, the CDR3 is TGTGCCAGCAGCTCCTTGACAGGGGGATCCTACAATGAGCAGTTCTCC. Encoded protein: CASSSLTGGSYNEQFS. This chain links TRBV7-9 with TRBJ2-1; 9 bases fit TRBD1. V gave up 4 bases and J gave up 1 base; unmatched junction bases: 5. The CDR3 spans 16 residues. Germline V gene lookup returns CDR1 SEHNR and CDR2 FQNEAQ (reference sequence).

This clonotype was detected many times. The chain couples TRBV7-9 to TRBJ1-1; unclear D gene. With 5 bases removed from V and 8 bases from J, the gap between germline ends came to 12 bases. The CDR3 contains 12 residues. Germline loops: CDR1 SEHNR, CDR2 FQNEAQ (reference sequence). In DNA, the CDR3 is TGTGCCAGCAGCATAAACTGGTACGAAGCTTTCTTT. Translating gives CASSINWYEAFF.

This clonotype was counted a single time. This may be a read error, as it is one base from a much larger clone. J is TRBJ2-1 and V is TRBV14, with TRBD2 identical over 8 bases. The CDR3 is made up of 15 amino acids. Germline V gene sequence: CDR1 SGHDN, CDR2 FVKESK. The CDR3 DNA reads as TGTGCCAGCGGCCAACTTCTCGGGGGGGCGGATGAGCAGTTCTTC. Translation: CASGQLLGGADEQFF.

This clonotype was detected a few times. It may be a read error: a sequence one base away is much more abundant. The chain combines TRBV28 with TRBJ2-7; D call uncertain. The CDR3 has 14 amino acids. Germline values: CDR1 MDHEN, CDR2 SYDVKM. The CDR3 sequence: CASGLYGRDYEQYF. CDR3 sequence (DNA): TGTGCCAGCGGTTTGTATGGCCGTGACTACGAGCAGTACTTC. Drawing the rest from reference TRBV28 and TRBJ2-7, the complete variable domain is DVKVTQSSRYLVKRTGEKVFLECVQDMDHENMFWYRQDPGLGLRLIYFSYDVKMKEKGDIPEGYSVSREKKERFSLILESASTNQTSMYLCASGLYGRDYEQYFGPGTRLTVT.

This clonotype appeared many times. The DNA of the CDR3 is TGTGCCAGCAGCTTGTGGGGGAACACTGAAGCTTTCTTT. Translated: CASSLWGNTEAFF. This chain uses TRBV7-6 with TRBJ1-1; D unresolved. The CDR3 runs 13 residues. V dropped 3 bases and J dropped 1 base, with 6 bases sitting between them. Germline values: CDR1 SGHVS, CDR2 FNYEAQ.

This clonotype was counted many times. The rearrangement joins TRBV19 to TRBJ2-1; no reliable D call. This CDR3 is 14 amino acids long. V lost 0 bases and J 10 bases, leaving 13 bases between the germline ends. CDR1 and CDR2 (germline): LNHDA, SQIVND (reference sequence). The CDR3: CASSIEPRAGEQFF. CDR3 DNA: TGTGCCAGTAGTATAGAGCCTAGGGCAGGAGAGCAGTTCTTC.

This clonotype came up many times. The V and J genes are TRBV10-2 and TRBJ2-3, with D tentatively TRBD2 (5 bases). The CDR3 consists of 13 residues. Germline lookup yields CDR1 WSHSY and CDR2 SAAADI. V dropped 9 bases and J dropped 8 bases, with 18 bases sitting between them. The CDR3 DNA reads as TGCGCCAGTAGGGCCGGGTCCGAGGGTACGCAGTATTTT. Translated: CASRAGSEGTQYF.

With respect to this clonotype: With a much larger clone just one base away, this may be a read error. The chain couples TRBV6-5 to TRBJ2-2; tentative D call: TRBD1 (6 bases). CDR3 length equals 14 residues. Germline CDR1 reads MNHEY; CDR2 reads SVGAGI. CDR3: CATVKQGPAGVLFF. DNA for the CDR3: TGTGCCACCGTTAAACAGGGTCCCGCCGGGGTGCTGTTTTTT.

This clonotype has at least ten counts. This chain uses TRBV6-6 with TRBJ2-1; TRBD2 aligns across 12 bases. The V gene's germline CDR1 is MNHNY and CDR2 SVGAGI (reference sequence). J gave up 7 bases and V 5 bases, and 9 bases lay outside the gene matches. CDR3 length equals 16 residues. CDR3 loop: CASSLQLAGGQNEQFF. CDR3 nucleotides: TGTGCCAGCAGTCTCCAGCTAGCGGGGGGGCAGAATGAGCAGTTCTTC.

This clonotype was seen repeatedly, ten times or more. The chain carries TRBV12-3 or TRBV12-4 and TRBJ2-7; tentative D call: TRBD1 (5 bases). This CDR3 spans 13 amino acids. V gave up 4 bases and J gave up 10 bases, with 17 bases separating them. The CDR3 loop is CASSSPFDSRQYF. The CDR3 coding sequence is TGTGCCAGCAGTTCGCCCTTTGACAGCAGACAGTACTTC.

Many counts were recorded for this clonotype. This rearrangement joins TRBV20-1 to TRBJ2-3; TRBD2 aligns across 7 bases. Germline CDR1 DFQATT, CDR2 SNEGSKA (reference sequence). Trimming cost V 2 bases and J 1 base; bases outside gene matches: 3. This CDR3 is built from 14 residues. The chain's CDR3 is CSARRLAGTDTQYF. The CDR3 DNA is TGCAGTGCTAGACGGCTAGCGGGCACAGATACGCAGTATTTT.

In regard to this clonotype: At one end, the junction sequence differs from germline, possibly due to a read error. The chain carries TRBV6-5 and TRBJ2-3, with D perhaps matching TRBD2 (6 bases). Per the germline V gene, CDR1 is MNHEY and CDR2 is SVGAGI. The CDR3 sequence is 16 residues long. Here the CDR3 DNA reads TGTGTCAGCAGCCCAACACTAGCAGTTCACACAGATACGCAGTATTTT. It specifies CVSSPTLAVHTDTQYF.

Ten or more counts support this clonotype. V gene TRBV2 combines with J gene TRBJ2-3; weak D call: TRBD1 (6 bases). The CDR3 runs 14 residues. Deletions cut 1 base from V and 4 bases from J, with 9 bases between. Germline CDR1 and CDR2: SNHLY and FYNNEI. CDR3 bases: TGTGCCAGCAGTGAAGATGGGGGCGCAGATACGCAGTATTTT. As protein: CASSEDGGADTQYF.

In this sample, this clonotype turned up many times. J is TRBJ2-1 and V is TRBV6-6; 7 bases match TRBD2. The CDR3 extends over 14 amino acids. Germline V gene sequence: CDR1 MNHNY, CDR2 SVGAGI (reference sequence). The J segment lost 7 bases and the V segment lost 6 bases, leaving 9 bases of the junction unmatched. This CDR3 reads CASSWTSSKNEQFF. CDR3 in DNA: TGTGCCAGCAGCTGGACTAGTTCAAAGAATGAGCAGTTCTTC.

V usage is TRBV30 and J usage is TRBJ1-1; D uncertain. The CDR3 is 15 amino acids. V shed 3 bases and J shed 0 bases, with 14 bases lying between them. Germline lookup yields CDR1 GTSNPN and CDR2 SVGIG (reference sequence). The CDR3: CAWRSSYGVNTEAFF. The CDR3 bases are TGTGCCTGGAGATCTTCGTATGGGGTGAACACTGAAGCTTTCTTT. Based on the CDR3 plus reference TRBV30 and TRBJ1-1, the full variable domain is SQTIHQWPATLVQPVGSPLSLECTVEGTSNPNLYWYRQAAGRGLQLLFYSVGIGQISSEVPQNLSASRPQDRQFILSSKKLLLSDSGFYLCAWRSSYGVNTEAFFGQGTRLTVV.